This T cell receptor (beta chain) was recovered during a study of blood T cell repertoires in COVID-19. The CDR3 covers 13 residues. CDR1 MGHRA and CDR2 YSYEKL come from the germline V gene. Trimming removed 3 bases from V and 1 base from J, with 5 bases in between. Per the original data handling: Reference gene primer amplification yielded estimated nucleated cell counts. Method: immunoSEQ multiplex PCR; TCRdb's copy keeps in-frame clones and lacks some. That table is the source of V, J and clone size, and D and trimming were worked out from the DNA. The sample yields approximately 170,000 clones, around 72% seen once.

The TCR sequence derives from a woman aged 80 or older with acute or convalescent COVID-19. V is TRBV4-1 and J is TRBJ2-3; D not certain. The specimen sequenced was peripheral blood. CDR3 residues: CASSHPGTDTQYF. The CDR3 nucleotides are TGCGCCAGCAGCCATCCTGGCACAGATACGCAGTATTTT.